Below, 9 T cell receptor beta chains from the same sample are listed, as sequenced in a study of cytomegalovirus exposure and HLA in healthy donors. The PCR was carried out with 60 Vbeta primers and 13 Jbeta primers. The protocol was immunoSEQ multiplex PCR, while the TCRdb copy is restricted to in-frame clones and leaves out a portion. The sample has about 130,000 clones, roughly four fifths seen once. The sequencing input was PBMCs. These TCRs come from a man aged 25-45 years in good health and CMV-seronegative.

The V gene is TRBV21-1, the J gene TRBJ2-2; the tabulated D call, TRBD1, remains unverified against the DNA. TRBV21-1 is reported as a pseudogene. This CDR3 is built from 14 residues. CDR3 coding DNA: TGTGCCAGCAGCACACAGGGAAACACCGGGGAGCTGTTTTTT. Translated: CASSTQGNTGELFF.

V gene TRBV5-1 combines with J gene TRBJ1-4, with 11 bases lining up with TRBD1. The CDR3 covers 15 residues. Germline values: CDR1 SGHRS, CDR2 YFSETQ. After removal of 6 bases from V and 6 bases from J, the junction contained 7 bases not matched to a gene. CDR3 DNA sequence: TGCGCCAGCAAGTCAAGGGGACAGGGGGATGAAAAACTGTTTTTT. Translating it yields CASKSRGQGDEKLFF.

The chain recombines TRBV5-1 with TRBJ2-5, with no clear D. V lost 0 bases, J lost 5 bases, and 11 bases lay in between. Looked up from germline, CDR1 is SGHRS and CDR2 is YFSETQ. This CDR3 is 14 amino acids long. CDR3 region: CASSLALTQETQYF. Here the CDR3 DNA reads TGCGCCAGCAGCTTGGCCTTGACACAGGAGACCCAGTACTTC.

The chain carries TRBV27 and TRBJ2-7; 10 bases match TRBD1. This CDR3 is 14 amino acids long. Germline values: CDR1 MNHEY, CDR2 SMNVEV (reference sequence). The J segment lost 3 bases and the V segment lost 3 bases, leaving 2 bases of the junction unmatched. The CDR3: CASSLGDRGYEQYF. The CDR3, as DNA: TGTGCCAGCAGTTTGGGGGACAGGGGCTACGAGCAGTACTTC.

This clone turned up a few times. The identical CDR3 is also encoded by other nucleotide sequences in the sample. This rearrangement joins TRBV5-4 to TRBJ1-1; D is uncertain. V lost 0 bases to trimming and J lost 2 bases, with 11 bases between them. Per the germline V gene, CDR1 is SGHNT and CDR2 is YYREEE (reference sequence). The length of the CDR3 is 15 residues. CDR3 nucleotides: TGTGCCAGCAGCTTGGCCTTGTCGGGAAACACTGAAGCTTTCTTT. Translation: CASSLALSGNTEAFF.

The rearrangement links TRBV4-3 to TRBJ2-5; perhaps TRBD1 as D (5 bases). The CDR3 runs to 15 residues. V gave up 2 bases and J gave up 3 bases, with 13 bases separating them. Germline values: CDR1 LGHNA, CDR2 YSLEER. CDR3 protein: CASSQLTESKETQYF. CDR3 DNA: TGCGCCAGCAGCCAACTGACAGAGTCAAAAGAGACCCAGTACTTC.

This clone occurred a few times. The chain uses TRBV19 and TRBJ1-4; possibly TRBD1 for D (5 bases). The V and J ends lost 4 bases and 2 bases respectively, with 8 bases between them. Germline V gene sequence: CDR1 LNHDA, CDR2 SQIVND (reference sequence). This CDR3 is 14 amino acids long. CDR3: CASSSGATNEKLFF. The DNA for the CDR3 is TGTGCCAGTAGTAGTGGGGCGACTAATGAAAAACTGTTTTTT.

The sample holds a few counts of this clone. This chain links TRBV19 with TRBJ2-2; 8 bases fit TRBD1. V lost 6 bases and J lost 1; bases outside the gene matches: 4. CDR3 length equals 15 residues. The germline V gene has CDR1 LNHDA and CDR2 SQIVND (reference sequence). CDR3 in DNA: TGTGCCAGTAGGCTAGACAGGGGGAACACCGGGGAGCTGTTTTTT. Its translation is CASRLDRGNTGELFF.

The rearrangement uses TRBV2 and TRBJ2-7, with 7 bases aligning to TRBD2. Trimming took 4 bases from V and 3 from J; bases not matched to a gene: 9. Germline values: CDR1 SNHLY, CDR2 FYNNEI. The CDR3 is 15 amino acids. The DNA of the CDR3 is TGTGCCAGCAGTGCGGGGGGAAAATGGGTCTACGAGCAGTACTTC. It yields the protein CASSAGGKWVYEQYF.